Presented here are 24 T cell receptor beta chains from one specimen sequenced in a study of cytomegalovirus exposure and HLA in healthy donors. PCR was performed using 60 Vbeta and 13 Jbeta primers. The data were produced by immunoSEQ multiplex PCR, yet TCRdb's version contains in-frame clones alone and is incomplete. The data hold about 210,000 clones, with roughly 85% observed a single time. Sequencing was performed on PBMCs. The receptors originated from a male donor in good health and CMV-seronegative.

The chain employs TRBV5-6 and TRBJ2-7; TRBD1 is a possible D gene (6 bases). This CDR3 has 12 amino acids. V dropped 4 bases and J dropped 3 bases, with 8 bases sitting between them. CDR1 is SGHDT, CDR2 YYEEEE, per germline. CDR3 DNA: TGTGCCAGCAGCCCGGACAGCTACGAGCAGTACTTC. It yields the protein CASSPDSYEQYF.

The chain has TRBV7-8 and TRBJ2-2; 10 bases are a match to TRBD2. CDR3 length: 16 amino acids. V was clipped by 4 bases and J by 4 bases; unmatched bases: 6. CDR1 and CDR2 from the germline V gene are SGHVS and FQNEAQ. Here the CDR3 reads CASSYSGTSATGELFF. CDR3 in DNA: TGTGCCAGCAGCTACTCTGGGACTAGCGCCACCGGGGAGCTGTTTTTT. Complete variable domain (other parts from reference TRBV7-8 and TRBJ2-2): GAGVSQSPRYKVAKRGQDVALRCDPISGHVSLFWYQQALGQGPEFLTYFQNEAQLDKSGLPSDRFFAERPEGSVSTLKIQRTQQEDSAVYLCASSYSGTSATGELFFGEGSRLTVL.

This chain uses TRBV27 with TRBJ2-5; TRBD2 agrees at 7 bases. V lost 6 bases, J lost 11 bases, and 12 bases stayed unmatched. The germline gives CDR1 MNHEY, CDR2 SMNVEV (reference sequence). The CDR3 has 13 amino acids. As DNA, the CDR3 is TGTGCCAGCAGCCCCGGATGGGGGAGGGAGCAGTACTTC. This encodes CASSPGWGREQYF.

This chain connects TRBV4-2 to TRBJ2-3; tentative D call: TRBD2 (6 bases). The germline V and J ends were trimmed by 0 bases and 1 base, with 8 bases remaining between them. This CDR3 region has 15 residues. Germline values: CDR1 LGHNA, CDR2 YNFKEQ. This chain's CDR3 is CASSQESSGTDTQYF. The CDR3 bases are TGTGCCAGCAGCCAAGAATCTAGCGGCACAGATACGCAGTATTTT.

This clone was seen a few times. CDR3 DNA: TGTGCCAGCAGCATACTCCGGGGCACAGATACGCAGTATTTT. Amino acid sequence: CASSILRGTDTQYF. The V call is TRBV7-2, the J call TRBJ2-3; D remains unclear. Per germline, CDR1 SGHTA and CDR2 FQGNSA. Trimming shortened V by 5 bases and J by 1 base, and 10 bases separated the two germline ends. The CDR3 spans 14 residues.

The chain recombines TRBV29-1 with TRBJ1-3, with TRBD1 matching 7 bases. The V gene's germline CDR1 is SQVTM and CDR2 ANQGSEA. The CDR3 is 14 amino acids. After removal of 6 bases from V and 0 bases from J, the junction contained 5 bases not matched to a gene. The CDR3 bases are TGCAGCGTGGCGGACAGGCTCTCTGGAAACACCATATATTTT. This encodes CSVADRLSGNTIYF.

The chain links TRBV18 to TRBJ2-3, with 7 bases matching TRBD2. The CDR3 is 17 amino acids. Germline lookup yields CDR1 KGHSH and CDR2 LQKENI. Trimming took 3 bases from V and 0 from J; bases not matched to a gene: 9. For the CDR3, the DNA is TGTGCCAGCTCACCGAATCCTAGCGGAGCTAGCACAGATACGCAGTATTTT. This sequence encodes CASSPNPSGASTDTQYF. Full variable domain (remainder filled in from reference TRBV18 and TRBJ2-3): NAGVMQNPRHLVRRRGQEARLRCSPMKGHSHVYWYRQLPEEGLKFMVYLQKENIIDESGMPKERFSAEFPKEGPSILRIQQVVRGDSAAYFCASSPNPSGASTDTQYFGPGTRLTVL.

CDR3 DNA sequence: TGTGCCAGCAGCGGACAGGAGTCTCTAGCCTACGAGCAGTACTTC. It is translated as CASSGQESLAYEQYF. The V gene is TRBV7-9, the J gene TRBJ2-7; 7 bases are shared with TRBD1. This CDR3 is 15 amino acids long. In germline, CDR1 is SEHNR, CDR2 FQNEAQ (reference sequence). Losses at the gene ends were 5 bases for V and 2 bases for J; bases not matched to a gene: 9. Together with reference TRBV7-9 and TRBJ2-7, the CDR3 gives the full variable domain: DTGVSQNPRHKITKRGQNVTFRCDPISEHNRLYWYRQTLGQGPEFLTYFQNEAQLEKSRLLSDRFSAERPKGSFSTLEIQRTEQGDSAMYLCASSGQESLAYEQYFGPGTRLTVT.

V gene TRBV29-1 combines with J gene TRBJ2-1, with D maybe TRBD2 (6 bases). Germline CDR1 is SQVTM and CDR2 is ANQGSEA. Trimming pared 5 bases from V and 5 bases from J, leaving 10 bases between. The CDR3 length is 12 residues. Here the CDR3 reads CSVFSGDNEQFF. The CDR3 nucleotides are TGCAGCGTTTTTAGCGGCGACAATGAGCAGTTCTTC.

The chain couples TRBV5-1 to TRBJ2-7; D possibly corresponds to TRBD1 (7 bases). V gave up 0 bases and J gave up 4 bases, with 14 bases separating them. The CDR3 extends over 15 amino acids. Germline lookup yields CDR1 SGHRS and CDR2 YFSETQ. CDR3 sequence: CASSLASAGGYEQYF. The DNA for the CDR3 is TGCGCCAGCAGCTTGGCTTCGGCAGGGGGGTACGAGCAGTACTTC.

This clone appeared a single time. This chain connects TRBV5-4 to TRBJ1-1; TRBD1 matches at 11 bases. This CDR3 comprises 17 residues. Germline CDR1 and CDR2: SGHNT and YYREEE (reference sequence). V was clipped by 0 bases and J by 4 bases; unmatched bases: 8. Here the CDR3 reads CASSLGREGTGGTEAFF. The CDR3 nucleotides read TGTGCCAGCAGCTTGGGTCGTGAGGGGACAGGGGGCACTGAAGCTTTCTTT.

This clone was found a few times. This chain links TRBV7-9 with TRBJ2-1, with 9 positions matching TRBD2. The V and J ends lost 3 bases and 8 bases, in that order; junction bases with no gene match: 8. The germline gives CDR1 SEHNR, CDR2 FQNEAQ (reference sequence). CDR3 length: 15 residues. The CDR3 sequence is CASSFSSGEGDEQFF. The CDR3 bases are TGTGCCAGCAGCTTTTCTAGCGGGGAGGGAGATGAGCAGTTCTTC.

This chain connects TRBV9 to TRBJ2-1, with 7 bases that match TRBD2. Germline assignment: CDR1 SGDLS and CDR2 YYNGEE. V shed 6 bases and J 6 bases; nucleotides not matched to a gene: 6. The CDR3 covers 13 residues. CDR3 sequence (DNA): TGTGCCAGCACGGGAATAGCGGGCAATGAGCAGTTCTTC. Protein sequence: CASTGIAGNEQFF. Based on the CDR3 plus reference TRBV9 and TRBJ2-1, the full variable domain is DSGVTQTPKHLITATGQRVTLRCSPRSGDLSVYWYQQSLDQGLQFLIQYYNGEERAKGNILERFSAQQFPDLHSELNLSSLELGDSALYFCASTGIAGNEQFFGPGTRLTVL.

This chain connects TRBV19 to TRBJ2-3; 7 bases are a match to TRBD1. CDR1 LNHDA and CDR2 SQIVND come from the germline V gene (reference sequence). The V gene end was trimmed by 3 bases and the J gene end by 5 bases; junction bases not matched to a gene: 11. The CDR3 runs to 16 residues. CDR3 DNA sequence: TGTGCCAGTAGTATGCCAACAGGGGCCCCGGGAGATACGCAGTATTTT. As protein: CASSMPTGAPGDTQYF. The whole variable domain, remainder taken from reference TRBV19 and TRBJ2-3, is DGGITQSPKYLFRKEGQNVTLSCEQNLNHDAMYWYRQDPGQGLRLIYYSQIVNDFQKGDIAEGYSVSREKKESFPLTVTSAQKNPTAFYLCASSMPTGAPGDTQYFGPGTRLTVL.

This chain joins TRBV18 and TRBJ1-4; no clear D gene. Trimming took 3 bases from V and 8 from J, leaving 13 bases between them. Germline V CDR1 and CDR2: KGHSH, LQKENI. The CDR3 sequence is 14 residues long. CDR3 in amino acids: CASSPNRAEEKLFF. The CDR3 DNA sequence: TGTGCCAGCTCACCGAATAGAGCGGAGGAAAAACTGTTTTTT.

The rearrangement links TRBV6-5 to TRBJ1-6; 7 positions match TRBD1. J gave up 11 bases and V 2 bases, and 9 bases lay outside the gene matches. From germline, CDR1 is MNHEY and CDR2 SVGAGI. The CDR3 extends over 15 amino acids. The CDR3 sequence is CASSYLDRVGPPLHF. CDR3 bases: TGTGCCAGCAGTTACCTCGACAGGGTCGGGCCACCCCTCCACTTT.

The CDR3, as DNA: TGTGCCACCAGCAGAGAGGCAGGGTTAGGACACGAGCAGTACTTC. Protein: CATSREAGLGHEQYF. The chain links TRBV15 to TRBJ2-7; a possible D gene is TRBD1 (5 bases). Germline values: CDR1 LNHNV, CDR2 YYDKDF (reference sequence). The V gene lost 0 bases and the J gene lost 5 bases, with 14 bases spanning the gap. The length of the CDR3 is 15 residues.

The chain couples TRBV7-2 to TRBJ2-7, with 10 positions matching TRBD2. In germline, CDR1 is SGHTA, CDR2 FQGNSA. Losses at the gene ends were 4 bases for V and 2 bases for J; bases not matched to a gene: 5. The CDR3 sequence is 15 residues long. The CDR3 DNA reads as TGTGCCAGCAGCTCTAGAGCGGGAGGGCCCTACGAGCAGTACTTC. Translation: CASSSRAGGPYEQYF.

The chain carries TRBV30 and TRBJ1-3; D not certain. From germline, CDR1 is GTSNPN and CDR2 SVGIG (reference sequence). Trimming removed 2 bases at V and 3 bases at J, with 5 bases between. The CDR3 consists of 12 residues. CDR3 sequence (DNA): TGTGCCTGGAGTCCCGTTGGAAACACCATATATTTT. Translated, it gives CAWSPVGNTIYF.

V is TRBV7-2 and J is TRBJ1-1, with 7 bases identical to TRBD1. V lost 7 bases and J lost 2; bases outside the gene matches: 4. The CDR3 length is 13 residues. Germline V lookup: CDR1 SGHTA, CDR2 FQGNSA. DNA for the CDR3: TGTGCCAGCACCCGGGACAGAAACACTGAAGCTTTCTTT. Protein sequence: CASTRDRNTEAFF.

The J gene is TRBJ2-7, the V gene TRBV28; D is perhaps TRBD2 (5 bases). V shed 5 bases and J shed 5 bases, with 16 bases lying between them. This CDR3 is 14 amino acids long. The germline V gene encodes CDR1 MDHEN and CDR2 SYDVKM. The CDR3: CASSRVQDGDEQYF. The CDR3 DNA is TGTGCCAGCAGTAGAGTCCAGGACGGGGACGAGCAGTACTTC.

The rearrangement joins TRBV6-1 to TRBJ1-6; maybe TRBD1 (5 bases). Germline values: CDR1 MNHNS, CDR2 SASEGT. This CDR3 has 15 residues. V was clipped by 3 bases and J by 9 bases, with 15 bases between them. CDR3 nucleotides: TGTGCCAGCAGTGATTGGGGGGGTGGGGGTTCACCCCTCCACTTT. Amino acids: CASSDWGGGGSPLHF.

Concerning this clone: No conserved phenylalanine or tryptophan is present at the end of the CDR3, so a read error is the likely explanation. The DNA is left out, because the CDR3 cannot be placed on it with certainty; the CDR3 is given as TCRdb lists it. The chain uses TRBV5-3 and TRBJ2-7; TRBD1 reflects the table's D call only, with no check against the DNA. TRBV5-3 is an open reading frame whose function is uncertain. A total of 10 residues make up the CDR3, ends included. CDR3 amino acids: CARSTGQAIA.

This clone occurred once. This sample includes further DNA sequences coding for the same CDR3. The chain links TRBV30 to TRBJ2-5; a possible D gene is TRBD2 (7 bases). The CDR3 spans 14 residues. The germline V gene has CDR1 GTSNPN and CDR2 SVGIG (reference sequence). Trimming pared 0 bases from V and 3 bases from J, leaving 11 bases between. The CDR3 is CAWSVRGGEETQYF. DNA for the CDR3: TGTGCCTGGAGTGTACGAGGGGGGGAAGAGACCCAGTACTTC. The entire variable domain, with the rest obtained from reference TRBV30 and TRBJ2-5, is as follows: SQTIHQWPATLVQPVGSPLSLECTVEGTSNPNLYWYRQAAGRGLQLLFYSVGIGQISSEVPQNLSASRPQDRQFILSSKKLLLSDSGFYLCAWSVRGGEETQYFGPGTRLLVL.